This T cell receptor (beta chain) was found in a study of CD8 T cells in ankylosing spondylitis. As regards this clonotype: Its antigen is not known. A junction boundary mismatches the germline segment, possibly from a read error.

Study observations and caveats: Reportedly, matched ankylosing spondylitis synovial fluid was significantly enriched for disease-linked clones. Seemingly distinctive of ankylosing spondylitis blood was a TCR beta motif formed by eight highly homologous variants. Prior literature has documented some motif variants in synovial fluid and blood from reactive arthritis.

Molecular-barcoded quantitative 5'-RACE produced these TCR beta libraries. TCRdb reanalysed the 5' RACE reads using MiXCR and keeps one entry per CDR3 protein. The profile shows about 190,000 distinct CDR3 sequences, 10% to 15% of them singletons. The sample was blood, either unsorted or a sorted T cell fraction (not recorded which). The sequence was collected from a female donor with ankylosing spondylitis or in good health (not recorded which).

For the CDR3, the DNA is TGTGCCAGCTGTTTATACGCGGGTGGCACGGGACAGGGGGCCGGGGAGCTGTTTTTT. As protein: CASCLYAGGTGQGAGELFF. This chain joins TRBV12-3 or TRBV12-4 and TRBJ2-2, with 11 nucleotides matching TRBD1. The CDR3 loop spans 19 amino acids.